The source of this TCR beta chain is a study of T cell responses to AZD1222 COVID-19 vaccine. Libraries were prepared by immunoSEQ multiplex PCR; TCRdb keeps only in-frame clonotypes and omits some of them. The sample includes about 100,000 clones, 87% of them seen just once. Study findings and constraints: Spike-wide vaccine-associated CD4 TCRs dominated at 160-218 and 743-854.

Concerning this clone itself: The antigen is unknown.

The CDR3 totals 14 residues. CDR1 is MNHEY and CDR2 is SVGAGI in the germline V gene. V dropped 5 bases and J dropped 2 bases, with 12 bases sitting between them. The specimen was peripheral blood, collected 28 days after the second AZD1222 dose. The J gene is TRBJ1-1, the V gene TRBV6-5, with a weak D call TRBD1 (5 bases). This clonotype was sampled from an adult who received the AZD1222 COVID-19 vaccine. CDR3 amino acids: CASSRGGSNTEAFF. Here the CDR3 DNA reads TGTGCCAGCAGTAGGGGTGGCAGCAACACTGAAGCTTTCTTT.